The 27 T cell receptor beta chains given below trace back to one sample, sequenced in a study of blood T cell repertoires in COVID-19. Repertoires were generated with immunoSEQ multiplex PCR, while TCRdb's copy carries only in-frame clones and drops some. Of some 150,000 clones listed, 88% are singletons. Input material: peripheral blood. The receptor set was obtained from a human donor in a cohort sampled during active COVID-19.

This clone was found a few times. The gene calls are TRBV6-2 or TRBV6-3 and TRBJ2-7, with TRBD2 identical over 11 bases. This CDR3 is built from 18 residues. CDR1 is MNHEY and CDR2 is SVGEGT in the germline V gene. V was pared by 5 bases and J by 1 base, with 13 bases of the junction left unmatched. The CDR3 is CASSRNGPGTSGSYEQYF. CDR3 sequence (DNA): TGTGCCAGCAGTCGCAACGGACCAGGGACTAGCGGTTCCTACGAGCAGTACTTC.

This clone appeared a few times. The chain has TRBV24-1 and TRBJ2-2; 8 nucleotides agree with TRBD2. This CDR3 is built from 17 residues. Germline loops: CDR1 KGHDR, CDR2 SFDVKD. V shed 5 bases and J 3 bases; nucleotides not matched to a gene: 10. In nucleotides, the CDR3 is TGTGCCACCAGTGGGGCCTCAGCGGGGGCCTACACCGGGGAGCTGTTTTTT. Translation: CATSGASAGAYTGELFF.

The rearrangement links TRBV7-2 to TRBJ1-6, with D tentatively TRBD1 (6 bases). The CDR3 runs 13 residues. V lost 4 bases, J lost 19 bases, and 20 bases lay in between. Germline lookup yields CDR1 SGHTA and CDR2 FQGNSA. CDR3 sequence reads: CASSSHRQDRPHF. The CDR3, as DNA: TGTGCCAGCAGCTCCCACAGACAGGATCGGCCGCACTTT.

V is TRBV4-2 and J is TRBJ2-2; a weak D match, TRBD2 (6 bases). The V and J ends lost 4 bases and 1 base respectively, with 13 bases between them. Germline V gene sequence: CDR1 LGHNA, CDR2 YNFKEQ. The CDR3 has 16 residues. CDR3 region: CASSRGLNLNTGELFF. The CDR3 DNA reads TGTGCCAGCAGCCGGGGACTTAACTTGAACACCGGGGAGCTGTTTTTT.

This clone has just a few counts. The chain employs TRBV9 and TRBJ2-5; D is unclear. Germline assignment: CDR1 SGDLS and CDR2 YYNGEE. The V and J ends lost 3 bases and 1 base respectively, with 7 bases between them. The CDR3 runs to 13 residues. In DNA form, the CDR3 reads TGTGCCAGCAGCGGAGAATTCCAAGAGACCCAGTACTTC. Translation gives CASSGEFQETQYF.

This clone has only one observation. The V call is TRBV6-1, the J call TRBJ2-5; possibly TRBD1 for D (5 bases). Germline CDR1 MNHNS, CDR2 SASEGT. The CDR3 consists of 16 residues. V lost 2 bases and J 1 base, leaving 14 bases between the germline ends. Written as DNA, the CDR3 is TGTGCCAGCAGTGAAAATCCGAACAGGTCCCAAGAGACCCAGTACTTC. Translating it yields CASSENPNRSQETQYF.

This chain connects TRBV6-5 to TRBJ1-1; 7 bases agree with TRBD1. J lost 1 base, V lost 5 bases, and 4 bases had no gene match. CDR1 is MNHEY and CDR2 is SVGAGI in the germline V gene. There are 14 residues in the CDR3. The CDR3 sequence is CASSRAGGNTEAFF. The CDR3, as DNA: TGTGCCAGCAGTCGGGCAGGGGGGAACACTGAAGCTTTCTTT.

V gene TRBV28 combines with J gene TRBJ1-1, with D possibly matching TRBD1 (5 bases). V lost 6 bases to trimming and J lost 2 bases, with 22 bases between them. The germline CDR1 and CDR2 sequences are MDHEN and SYDVKM. The CDR3 is 17 amino acids. The CDR3 nucleotides are TGTGCCAGCAGCCCTCAAAAGGGGCGGCACCTTAACACTGAAGCTTTCTTT. Protein sequence: CASSPQKGRHLNTEAFF.

The chain uses TRBV18 and TRBJ2-4; possible D gene TRBD1, 5 bases. Germline V gene lookup returns CDR1 KGHSH and CDR2 LQKENI. This CDR3 comprises 13 residues. Trimming removed 1 base at V and 13 bases at J, with 14 bases between. The CDR3 protein is CASSPLRQQGQYF. DNA for the CDR3: TGTGCCAGCTCACCACTACGACAGCAAGGCCAGTACTTC.

V usage is TRBV6-1 and J usage is TRBJ1-2; D ambiguous. Germline lookup yields CDR1 MNHNS and CDR2 SASEGT. Deletions cut 3 bases from V and 7 bases from J, with 12 bases between. There are 13 residues in the CDR3. CDR3 sequence (DNA): TGTGCCAGCAGTGACGGGAGGGTGGGTGGCTACACCTTC. Translated: CASSDGRVGGYTF.

This clone is a singleton in its sample. The chain links TRBV19 to TRBJ2-7; D is perhaps TRBD2 (5 bases). The CDR3 is 12 residues long. V lost 5 bases and J lost 1, with 6 bases in between. Germline CDR1 LNHDA, CDR2 SQIVND (reference sequence). CDR3 amino acids: CASSPGSYEQYF. The CDR3 DNA follows: TGTGCCAGTAGTCCGGGATCCTACGAGCAGTACTTC.

The chain is built from TRBV15 and TRBJ1-5; 8 positions agree with TRBD1. The V and J ends lost 6 bases and 5 bases, in that order; junction bases with no gene match: 9. The CDR3 sequence is 15 residues long. Germline V CDR1 and CDR2: LNHNV, YYDKDF (reference sequence). The CDR3 protein is CATRFGQGGDQPQHF. The CDR3 nucleotides read TGTGCCACCAGGTTCGGACAGGGCGGGGATCAGCCCCAGCATTTT.

This sequence joins TRBV19 and TRBJ1-6; 7 bases are a match to TRBD1. The CDR3 is made up of 15 amino acids. J lost 5 bases, V lost 6 bases, and 7 bases had no gene match. Germline CDR1 LNHDA, CDR2 SQIVND (reference sequence). This CDR3 is CASRTSQGNNSPLHF. The DNA for the CDR3 is TGTGCCAGTAGAACGTCACAGGGGAATAATTCACCCCTCCACTTT. The variable domain in full, completed from reference TRBV19 and TRBJ1-6, reads DGGITQSPKYLFRKEGQNVTLSCEQNLNHDAMYWYRQDPGQGLRLIYYSQIVNDFQKGDIAEGYSVSREKKESFPLTVTSAQKNPTAFYLCASRTSQGNNSPLHFGNGTRLTVT.

V and J are TRBV7-3 and TRBJ2-1; TRBD1 is a possible D gene (6 bases). This CDR3 spans 11 amino acids. The germline V gene encodes CDR1 SGHTA and CDR2 FQGTGA. V lost 2 bases and J 14 bases, leaving 10 bases between the germline ends. The DNA for the CDR3 is TGTGCCAGCAGCTTATCCGGGACAAAGTTCTTC. It yields the protein CASSLSGTKFF.

This clone has more than one count but fewer than ten. The chain employs TRBV4-3 and TRBJ2-1; the match to TRBD2 covers 12 bases. The CDR3 runs to 15 residues. With 4 bases clipped from V and 5 bases from J, the junction kept 3 bases outside the gene matches. Germline V CDR1 and CDR2: LGHNA, YSLEER. CDR3 in amino acids: CASSPGLAGNNEQFF. The CDR3 region has the DNA TGCGCCAGCAGCCCCGGACTAGCGGGGAACAATGAGCAGTTCTTC.

The gene calls are TRBV6-5 and TRBJ2-1; a weak D match, TRBD1 (6 bases). From germline, CDR1 is MNHEY and CDR2 SVGAGI. The CDR3 consists of 14 residues. Trimming pared 5 bases from V and 3 bases from J, leaving 11 bases between. In DNA, the CDR3 is TGTGCCAGCAGTCATGGACAGAGCTACAATGAGCAGTTCTTC. Amino acids: CASSHGQSYNEQFF.

This rearrangement joins TRBV16 to TRBJ2-7; tentatively, D is TRBD1 (5 bases). The CDR3 extends over 15 amino acids. Trimming pared 1 base from V and 1 base from J, leaving 11 bases between. Germline CDR1 and CDR2: KGHSY and FQNENV. The DNA for the CDR3 is TGTGCCAGCAGCCAATACAGGCAAAGTTCCTACGAGCAGTACTTC. This translates into CASSQYRQSSYEQYF.

V gene TRBV7-2 combines with J gene TRBJ2-1; 8 positions agree with TRBD1. Per germline, CDR1 SGHTA and CDR2 FQGNSA. Germline trimming cut 3 bases from V and 2 bases from J; bases unmatched to any gene: 6. The CDR3 covers 16 residues. The CDR3, as DNA: TGTGCCAGCAGCTTGGCGACAGGGGCTGCCTACAATGAGCAGTTCTTC. It yields the protein CASSLATGAAYNEQFF.

The CDR3 DNA follows: TGTGCCAGCAGCGTAGCTACCAGGGCTGGAAACACCATATATTTT. Residues: CASSVATRAGNTIYF. V is TRBV9 and J is TRBJ1-3, with a possible D match to TRBD1 (5 bases). Trimming stripped 0 bases from V and 2 bases from J, with 9 bases between. Germline V gene sequence: CDR1 SGDLS, CDR2 YYNGEE. The CDR3 loop spans 15 amino acids. The whole variable domain, remainder taken from reference TRBV9 and TRBJ1-3, is DSGVTQTPKHLITATGQRVTLRCSPRSGDLSVYWYQQSLDQGLQFLIQYYNGEERAKGNILERFSAQQFPDLHSELNLSSLELGDSALYFCASSVATRAGNTIYFGEGSWLTVV.

The chain recombines TRBV5-6 with TRBJ2-1; 16 positions match TRBD2. CDR1 is SGHDT, CDR2 YYEEEE, per germline. V trimming: 3 bases; J trimming: 11 bases; junction bases outside the gene matches: 5. This CDR3 spans 15 amino acids. The CDR3: CASSWGLAGGLKQFF. Here the CDR3 DNA reads TGTGCCAGCAGCTGGGGACTAGCGGGAGGGTTGAAGCAGTTCTTC.

The CDR3 DNA is TGTGCCAGCAGCTTATCTGGACTAGACTACACCGGGGAGCTGTTTTTT. Translated: CASSLSGLDYTGELFF. This chain links TRBV11-2 with TRBJ2-2; 7 nucleotides line up with TRBD2. The J segment lost 3 bases and the V segment lost 2 bases, leaving 6 bases of the junction unmatched. Germline V gene data show CDR1 as SGHAT and CDR2 as FQNNGV. The CDR3 loop spans 16 amino acids.

The gene calls are TRBV7-9 and TRBJ1-2; 8 bases are a match to TRBD1. Trimming cost V 4 bases and J 5 bases; bases outside gene matches: 12. The CDR3 has 16 amino acids. The germline CDR1 and CDR2 sequences are SEHNR and FQNEAQ (reference sequence). CDR3 nucleotides: TGTGCCAGCAGCTCTTCGCAGGGGGCGGCGACATATGGCTACACCTTC. Translated: CASSSSQGAATYGYTF.

In this sample, this clone turned up once. V is TRBV7-3 and J is TRBJ2-1; TRBD2 is a possible D gene (6 bases). CDR3 length: 14 amino acids. CDR1 is SGHTA, CDR2 FQGTGA, per germline. V was pared by 3 bases and J by 4 bases, with 10 bases between. The CDR3 region is CASSFGGRYNEQFF. The DNA for the CDR3 is TGTGCCAGCAGCTTCGGAGGGAGGTACAATGAGCAGTTCTTC.

The rearrangement uses TRBV7-2 and TRBJ2-2, with a weak D call TRBD1 (6 bases). The CDR3 length is 15 residues. Per the germline V gene, CDR1 is SGHTA and CDR2 is FQGNSA. Trimming took off 3 bases at V and 7 bases at J, with 15 bases between the two ends. CDR3 sequence: CASSFKQGRGGELFF. The CDR3 region has the DNA TGTGCCAGCAGCTTCAAACAGGGAAGAGGCGGGGAGCTGTTTTTT. Based on the CDR3 plus reference TRBV7-2 and TRBJ2-2, the full variable domain is GAGVSQSPSNKVTEKGKDVELRCDPISGHTALYWYRQSLGQGLEFLIYFQGNSAPDKSGLPSDRFSAERTGGSVSTLTIQRTQQEDSAVYLCASSFKQGRGGELFFGEGSRLTVL.

A single count supports this clone. V gene TRBV4-2 combines with J gene TRBJ1-6; D possibly corresponds to TRBD1 (5 bases). This CDR3 is built from 14 residues. Germline V gene data show CDR1 as LGHNA and CDR2 as YNFKEQ. Trimming removed 4 bases at V and 5 bases at J, with 9 bases between. CDR3 amino acids: CASSPQADNSPLHF. The DNA of the CDR3 is TGTGCCAGCAGCCCACAGGCAGATAATTCACCCCTCCACTTT.

This chain connects TRBV24-1 to TRBJ1-5, with D hard to call. V shed 2 bases and J shed 0 bases, with 13 bases lying between them. Germline V gives CDR1 KGHDR, CDR2 SFDVKD. The CDR3 has 17 residues. The chain's CDR3 is CATSDSTGEYSNQPQHF. Here the CDR3 DNA reads TGTGCCACCAGTGATTCCACCGGGGAGTATAGCAATCAGCCCCAGCATTTT.

About this clone: Other DNA sequences from this sample encode an identical CDR3 as well. This chain joins TRBV30 and TRBJ1-5; TRBD1 is a possible D gene (6 bases). Germline CDR1 and CDR2: GTSNPN and SVGIG (reference sequence). Trimming took off 0 bases at V and 5 bases at J, with 8 bases between the two ends. The CDR3 runs 13 residues. This CDR3 reads CAWSVQGDQPQHF. CDR3 bases: TGTGCCTGGAGTGTACAGGGAGATCAGCCCCAGCATTTT.